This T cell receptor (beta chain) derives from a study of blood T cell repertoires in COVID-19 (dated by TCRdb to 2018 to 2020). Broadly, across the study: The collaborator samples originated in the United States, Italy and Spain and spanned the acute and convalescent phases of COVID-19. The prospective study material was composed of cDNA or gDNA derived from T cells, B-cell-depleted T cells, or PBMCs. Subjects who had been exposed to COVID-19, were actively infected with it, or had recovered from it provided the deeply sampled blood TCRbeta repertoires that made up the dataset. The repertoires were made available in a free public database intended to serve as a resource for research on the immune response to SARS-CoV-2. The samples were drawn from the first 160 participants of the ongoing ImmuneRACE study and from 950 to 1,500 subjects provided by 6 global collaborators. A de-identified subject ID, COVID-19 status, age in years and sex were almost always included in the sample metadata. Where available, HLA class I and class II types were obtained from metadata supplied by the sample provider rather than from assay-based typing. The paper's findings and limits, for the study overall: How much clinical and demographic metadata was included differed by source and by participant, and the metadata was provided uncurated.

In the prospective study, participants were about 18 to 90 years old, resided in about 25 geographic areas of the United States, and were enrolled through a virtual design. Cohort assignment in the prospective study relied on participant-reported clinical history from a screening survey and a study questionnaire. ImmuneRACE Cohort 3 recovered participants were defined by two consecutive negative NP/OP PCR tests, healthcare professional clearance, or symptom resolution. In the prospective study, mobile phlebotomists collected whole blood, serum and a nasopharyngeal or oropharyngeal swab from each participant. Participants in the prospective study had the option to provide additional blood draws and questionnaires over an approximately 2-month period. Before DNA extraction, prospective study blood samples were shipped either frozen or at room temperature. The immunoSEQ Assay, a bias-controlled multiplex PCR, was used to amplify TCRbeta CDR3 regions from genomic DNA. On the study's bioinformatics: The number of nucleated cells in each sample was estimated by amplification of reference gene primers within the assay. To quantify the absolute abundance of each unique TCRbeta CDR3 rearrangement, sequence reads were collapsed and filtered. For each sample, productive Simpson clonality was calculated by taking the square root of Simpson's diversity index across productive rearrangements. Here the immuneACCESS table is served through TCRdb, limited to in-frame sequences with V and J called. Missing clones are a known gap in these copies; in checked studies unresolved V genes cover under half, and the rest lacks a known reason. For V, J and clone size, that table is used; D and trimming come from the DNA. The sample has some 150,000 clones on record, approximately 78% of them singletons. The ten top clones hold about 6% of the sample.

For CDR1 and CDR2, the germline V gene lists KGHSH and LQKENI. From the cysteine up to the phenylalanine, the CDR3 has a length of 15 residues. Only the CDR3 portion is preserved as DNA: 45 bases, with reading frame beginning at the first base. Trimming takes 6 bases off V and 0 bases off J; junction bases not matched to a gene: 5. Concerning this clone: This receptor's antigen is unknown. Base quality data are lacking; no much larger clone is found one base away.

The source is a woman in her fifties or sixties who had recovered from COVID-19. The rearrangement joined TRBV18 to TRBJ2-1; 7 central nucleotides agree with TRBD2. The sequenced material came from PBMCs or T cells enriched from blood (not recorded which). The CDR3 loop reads CASSLGGGSYNEQFF. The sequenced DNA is TGTGCCAGCTCCCTTGGCGGGGGCTCCTACAATGAGCAGTTCTTC.